This T cell receptor (beta chain) was observed in a study of Graves' ophthalmopathy and Graves' hyperthyroidism. Exclusion covered patients with other autoimmune diseases or uncontrolled infections (as well as pregnancy or lactation). Diagnosis used clinical symptoms, serum thyroxine, TRAb, thyroid ultrasound and orbital computed tomography. The germline CDR1 and CDR2 sequences are SGHRS and YFSETQ. The CDR3 covers 15 residues. The V and J ends lost 3 bases and 4 bases, in that order; junction bases with no gene match: 9. Study-wide results and limits: Also, most clonotypes expanded in the thyroid above 0.001 frequency appeared in blood. Using a 13-signature model, the authors split ophthalmopathy from stable hyperthyroidism, with roughly 90% sensitivity and 81.08% specificity.

RNA transcripts were the template, and TCR beta CDR3 regions were amplified from them. Investigators did first-round RT-PCR with HTBI primers, then second-round multiplex PCR. Via MiXCR, TCRdb re-called the multiplex PCR reads, giving one row per CDR3 protein. The sample lists about 620,000 distinct CDR3 sequences, about 20% occurring once. This clonotype appeared many times. Antigen: not known. The source is a woman between 18 and 30 years old with stable Graves' hyperthyroidism. Some clones in this sample may be carry-over from other donors' samples. The chain employs TRBV5-1 and TRBJ1-2; 7 positions agree with TRBD1. The source material was peripheral blood. The DNA of the CDR3 is TGCGCCAGCAGCTACACTACAGGGGTTAGCTATGGCTACACCTTC. Its protein product is CASSYTTGVSYGYTF.